The 22 T cell receptor beta chains below come from one sample, sequenced in a study of identical twins. TCRdb processed the 5' RACE reads anew with MiXCR; each CDR3 protein has one entry. Here the sample spans hundreds of thousands of distinct CDR3 sequences, 8.6% being singletons. These data were likewise used in another study, on yellow fever vaccine responses in identical twins.

Material: PBMCs. These receptors came from a woman aged 18-35 years in good health.

This clonotype was counted many times. V is TRBV28 and J is TRBJ2-1; 7 positions match TRBD1. Germline trimming cut 4 bases from V and 12 bases from J; bases unmatched to any gene: 6. Germline-derived CDR1 and CDR2 are MDHEN and SYDVKM. The CDR3 extends over 12 amino acids. The CDR3: CASSSRTGVQFF. The CDR3 DNA reads TGTGCCAGCAGTTCCAGGACAGGCGTGCAGTTCTTC. The variable domain in full, with the rest retrieved from reference TRBV28 and TRBJ2-1, is DVKVTQSSRYLVKRTGEKVFLECVQDMDHENMFWYRQDPGLGLRLIYFSYDVKMKEKGDIPEGYSVSREKKERFSLILESASTNQTSMYLCASSSRTGVQFFGPGTRLTVL.

The chain carries TRBV12-3 or TRBV12-4 and TRBJ1-2; D is ambiguous. The germline V and J ends were trimmed by 5 bases and 4 bases, with 11 bases remaining between them. There are 13 residues in the CDR3. The CDR3 DNA reads as TGTGCCAGCAGTGCTCTCGTGGGCTATGGCTACACCTTC. Residues: CASSALVGYGYTF.

Ten or more counts support this clonotype. The chain couples TRBV25-1 to TRBJ2-7; no firm D call. With 3 bases removed from V and 6 bases from J, the gap between germline ends came to 6 bases. Looked up from germline, CDR1 is MGHDK and CDR2 is SYGVNS. There are 11 residues in the CDR3. The CDR3 bases are TGTGCCAGCAGTGATTATGGCGAGCAGTACTTC. Translated, it gives CASSDYGEQYF.

The V and J genes are TRBV28 and TRBJ2-5; 8 positions match TRBD2. V lost 2 bases, J lost 2 bases, and 7 bases stayed unmatched. The CDR3 is 16 amino acids. Germline-derived CDR1 and CDR2 are MDHEN and SYDVKM. The CDR3 region is CASSLLSGGQQETQYF. The CDR3 DNA reads as TGTGCCAGCAGTTTACTGAGCGGGGGCCAACAAGAGACCCAGTACTTC.

This clonotype has a handful of counts. The rearrangement joins TRBV5-1 to TRBJ1-1, with 9 bases fitting TRBD1. The germline gives CDR1 SGHRS, CDR2 YFSETQ. V gave up 4 bases and J gave up 1 base; unmatched junction bases: 8. This CDR3 has 16 residues. The CDR3 coding sequence is TGCGCCAGCAGCCGAGGAACGGGACAGGGGAACACTGAAGCTTTCTTT. Translating it yields CASSRGTGQGNTEAFF.

This clonotype was found a few times. The chain has TRBV20-1 and TRBJ2-7; TRBD2 might be the D (6 bases). V lost 3 bases, J lost 4 bases, and 16 bases lay in between. CDR1 and CDR2 (germline): DFQATT, SNEGSKA (reference sequence). The CDR3 has 14 residues. The CDR3 sequence is CSASYGRGSYEQYF. The CDR3 DNA reads TGCAGTGCTAGCTACGGGAGAGGGTCGTACGAGCAGTACTTC.

The V and J genes are TRBV20-1 and TRBJ1-1, with D maybe TRBD1 (5 bases). The CDR3 loop spans 13 amino acids. The germline gives CDR1 DFQATT, CDR2 SNEGSKA (reference sequence). The germline V and J ends were trimmed by 6 bases and 3 bases, with 14 bases remaining between them. The CDR3 loop is CSAPRGSDTEAFF. The DNA for the CDR3 is TGCAGTGCGCCCCGGGGGTCTGACACTGAAGCTTTCTTT.

This clonotype was counted a few times. The J gene is TRBJ1-1, the V gene TRBV6-1; 7 bases map to TRBD1. This CDR3 is built from 15 residues. Trimming took 5 bases from V and 4 from J; bases not matched to a gene: 10. From germline, CDR1 is MNHNS and CDR2 SASEGT. The CDR3 is CASSPQTGSSTEAFF. The CDR3 nucleotides are TGTGCCAGCAGTCCCCAGACAGGGAGTAGCACTGAAGCTTTCTTT.

V and J are TRBV6-5 and TRBJ1-6; no clear D. Germline V gene sequence: CDR1 MNHEY, CDR2 SVGAGI. Trimming cost V 4 bases and J 3 bases, with 13 bases left between them. CDR3 size: 16 residues. The CDR3 DNA sequence: TGTGCCAGCAGTTCCTTAGGACGGATCTATAATTCACCCCTCCACTTT. Protein product: CASSSLGRIYNSPLHF.

The table lists this clonotype with a few counts. The CDR3 reads CASSAARGAGPVNTDTQYF. DNA for the CDR3: TGCGCCAGCAGCGCGGCTCGGGGCGCGGGACCAGTGAACACAGATACGCAGTATTTT. The chain links TRBV5-1 to TRBJ2-3, with D possibly matching TRBD2 (6 bases). The CDR3 is made up of 19 amino acids. Trimming stripped 4 bases from V and 2 bases from J, with 26 bases between. Per germline, CDR1 SGHRS and CDR2 YFSETQ.

A few counts support this clonotype. The chain recombines TRBV3-1 with TRBJ2-3; D not resolved. The CDR3 covers 17 residues. Germline CDR1 is LGHDT and CDR2 is YNNKEL (reference sequence). With 0 bases removed from V and 3 bases from J, the gap between germline ends came to 16 bases. CDR3 DNA: TGTGCCAGCAGCCAAGACCCGAGTAGGTCCAGGACAGATACGCAGTATTTT. This codes for CASSQDPSRSRTDTQYF.

This clonotype was detected ten times or more. The V gene is TRBV24-1, the J gene TRBJ2-2; 10 bases match TRBD1. This CDR3 is built from 16 residues. Germline V CDR1 and CDR2: KGHDR, SFDVKD. J lost 4 bases, V lost 7 bases, and 8 bases had no gene match. The CDR3 region has the DNA TGTGCCACCAGCGATCCGGGACAGGGGAGCACCGGGGAGCTGTTTTTT. Translated: CATSDPGQGSTGELFF.

This clonotype was seen repeatedly, ten times or more. This sequence joins TRBV7-8 and TRBJ2-1; a weak D match, TRBD2 (6 bases). The germline gives CDR1 SGHVS, CDR2 FQNEAQ. Trimming removed 4 bases at V and 6 bases at J, with 13 bases between. The CDR3 covers 14 residues. The CDR3 DNA reads TGTGCCAGCAGCTGGGACTGGAGGACCAATGAGCAGTTCTTC. Its translation is CASSWDWRTNEQFF.

This clonotype was detected ten times or more. This chain connects TRBV5-1 to TRBJ2-3; 11 bases agree with TRBD2. This CDR3 is 17 amino acids long. The germline CDR1 and CDR2 sequences are SGHRS and YFSETQ. V shed 0 bases, J shed 1 base, and the junction held 4 bases outside the gene matches. CDR3 amino acids: CASSLGLAGGRTDTQYF. CDR3 coding DNA: TGCGCCAGCAGCTTGGGCCTAGCGGGGGGCCGCACAGATACGCAGTATTTT.

This clonotype was recorded a few times. This chain uses TRBV20-1 with TRBJ2-5; D is perhaps TRBD1 (5 bases). The CDR3 is 13 residues long. Germline CDR1 DFQATT, CDR2 SNEGSKA (reference sequence). Trimming removed 3 bases at V and 4 bases at J, with 12 bases between. The CDR3 is CSASQGSVETQYF. The CDR3 coding sequence is TGCAGTGCTAGCCAGGGCTCTGTAGAGACCCAGTACTTC.

This clonotype was seen many times. The chain employs TRBV28 and TRBJ2-7; TRBD1 matches at 8 bases. The CDR3 is 15 amino acids. CDR1 MDHEN and CDR2 SYDVKM come from the germline V gene. V trimming: 3 bases; J trimming: 0 bases; junction bases outside the gene matches: 4. Here the CDR3 reads CASSLPGGSSYEQYF. CDR3 bases: TGTGCCAGCAGTTTGCCAGGGGGCAGCTCCTACGAGCAGTACTTC.

This clonotype came up many times. The V call is TRBV12-3 or TRBV12-4, the J call TRBJ2-3; D may be TRBD2 (6 bases). The CDR3 is 15 amino acids. V was trimmed by 6 bases and J by 5 bases, leaving 18 bases between them. For the CDR3, the DNA is TGTGCCAGCAGCCCGACCGAGCGGGCTGGAGATACGCAGTATTTT. Translating it yields CASSPTERAGDTQYF.

The chain's CDR3 is CASSLAPGVYNEQFF. Written as DNA, the CDR3 is TGCGCCAGCAGCTTGGCACCAGGGGTCTACAATGAGCAGTTCTTC. V is TRBV5-1 and J is TRBJ2-1, with a tentative D call TRBD1 (6 bases). Trimming left V 0 bases short and J 3 bases short, with 10 bases between. Germline CDR1 reads SGHRS; CDR2 reads YFSETQ. The CDR3 is made up of 15 amino acids. Full variable domain (remainder filled in from reference TRBV5-1 and TRBJ2-1): KAGVTQTPRYLIKTRGQQVTLSCSPISGHRSVSWYQQTPGQGLQFLFEYFSETQRNKGNFPGRFSGRQFSNSRSEMNVSTLELGDSALYLCASSLAPGVYNEQFFGPGTRLTVL.

A few counts support this clonotype. The V gene is TRBV7-8, the J gene TRBJ2-5; either TRBD1 or TRBD2 may fit D (5 bases each). Germline V gene sequence: CDR1 SGHVS, CDR2 FQNEAQ. Trimming left V 1 base short and J 5 bases short, with 14 bases between. This CDR3 region has 15 residues. CDR3 residues: CASSLETGPSETQYF. The CDR3 nucleotides read TGTGCCAGCAGCTTAGAGACGGGACCCTCGGAGACCCAGTACTTC. Variable domain in full (rest from reference TRBV7-8 and TRBJ2-5): GAGVSQSPRYKVAKRGQDVALRCDPISGHVSLFWYQQALGQGPEFLTYFQNEAQLDKSGLPSDRFFAERPEGSVSTLKIQRTQQEDSAVYLCASSLETGPSETQYFGPGTRLLVL.

This clonotype came up many times. The chain employs TRBV2 and TRBJ2-5; the match to TRBD2 covers 9 bases. Losses at the gene ends were 8 bases for V and 2 bases for J; bases not matched to a gene: 3. Germline V gene lookup returns CDR1 SNHLY and CDR2 FYNNEI. The CDR3 is 13 residues long. The CDR3 DNA is TGTGCCAGCGAGCGGGGGGATCAAGAGACCCAGTACTTC. Translated: CASERGDQETQYF.

This clonotype was seen a few times. The chain joins TRBV20-1 to TRBJ2-7; TRBD2 aligns across 10 bases. The length of the CDR3 is 16 residues. CDR1 and CDR2 (germline): DFQATT, SNEGSKA (reference sequence). Trimming at V came to 0 bases and at J to 6 bases, leaving 11 bases not matched to a gene. This CDR3 is CSARDPTSGHVSEQYF. CDR3 sequence (DNA): TGCAGTGCTAGAGATCCGACTAGCGGGCACGTTAGCGAGCAGTACTTC.

This clonotype was seen more than once but under ten times. The chain combines TRBV20-1 with TRBJ2-7; 7 nucleotides line up with TRBD2. Germline V gene lookup returns CDR1 DFQATT and CDR2 SNEGSKA (reference sequence). The CDR3 totals 14 residues. Losses at the gene ends were 1 base for V and 4 bases for J; bases not matched to a gene: 7. CDR3 sequence: CSARVARAGYEQYF. The CDR3, as DNA: TGCAGTGCTAGAGTGGCGAGAGCGGGATACGAGCAGTACTTC.